This T cell receptor beta chain was obtained from a study of a mutant IDH1 vaccine in newly diagnosed glioma. About the study: Vaccination followed radiotherapy alone by 4-6 weeks, or accompanied temozolomide cycles. Treatment recipients were roughly 62% male and about 40% female, and their mean age was around 40 years. Beforehand, treatment had been radiotherapy, temozolomide, or both; the majority received both.

The time point is: week 23, last vaccination. The vaccine gave 300 ug of a 20-mer mutant IDH1 peptide subcutaneously per dose. New astrocytomas of WHO grade 3 or 4 that were IDH1-mutant and ATRX-lost were found in the donors. Regarding this clone: The target antigen is unknown.

Data came from immunoSEQ multiplex PCR; TCRdb stores just in-frame clones and leaves some out. The repertoire holds approximately 66,000 clones, with approximately 84% as singletons. The CDR3 totals 13 residues. The V gene's germline CDR1 is SGDLS and CDR2 YYNGEE. Trimming took 4 bases from V and 6 from J, leaving 12 bases between them. The receptor was isolated from a man between 18 and 29 years old with glioma. The specimen comprised PBMCs, sampled from a glioma patient whose treatment included an IDH1 peptide vaccine. The V call is TRBV9, the J call TRBJ2-3; D unclear. As DNA, the CDR3 is TGTGCCAGCAGCCGTACGGCGACGGATACGCAGTATTTT. Its protein is CASSRTATDTQYF.